A single T cell receptor (beta chain) is shown here with its context. Original processing notes: Amplification of reference gene primers was used by the study to estimate nucleated cell counts. The repertoire was sequenced with immunoSEQ multiplex PCR; TCRdb's copy has only in-frame clones and lacks some. V and J calls plus clone size are reproduced from that table; the DNA served to infer D and trimming. Seen here are 140,000 to 150,000 clones, about 90% observed once, and the top ten hold more than 9%. This record belongs to a study of blood T cell repertoires in COVID-19. In the study overall: Sample material is recorded as cDNA or gDNA derived from T cells, B-cell-depleted T cells, or PBMCs.

The germline CDR1 and CDR2 sequences are MDHEN and SYDVKM. The CDR3 is 14 residues long. V trimming: 5 bases; J trimming: 5 bases; junction bases outside the gene matches: 5. V usage is TRBV28 and J usage is TRBJ1-5, with 8 nucleotides matching TRBD1. This receptor was identified in a man aged 55 to 69 with active or convalescent COVID-19. Sequencing was done on a sample of peripheral blood. Here the CDR3 DNA reads TGTGCCAGCAGTGCTCGGACAGGGCATCAGCCCCAGCATTTT. Its translation is CASSARTGHQPQHF.